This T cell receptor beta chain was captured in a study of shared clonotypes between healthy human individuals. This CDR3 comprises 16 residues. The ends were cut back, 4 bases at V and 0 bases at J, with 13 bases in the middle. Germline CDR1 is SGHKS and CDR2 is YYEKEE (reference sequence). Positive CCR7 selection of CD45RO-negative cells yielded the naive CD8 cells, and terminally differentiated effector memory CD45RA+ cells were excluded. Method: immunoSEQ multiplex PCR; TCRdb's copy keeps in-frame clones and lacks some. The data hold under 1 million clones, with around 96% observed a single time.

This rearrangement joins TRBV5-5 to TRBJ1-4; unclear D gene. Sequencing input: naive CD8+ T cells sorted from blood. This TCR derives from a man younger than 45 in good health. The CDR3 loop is CASSRTLGSTNEKLFF. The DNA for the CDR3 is TGTGCCAGCAGCCGGACTCTTGGGTCAACTAATGAAAAACTGTTTTTT. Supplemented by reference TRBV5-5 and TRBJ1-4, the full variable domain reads DAGVTQSPTHLIKTRGQQVTLRCSPISGHKSVSWYQQVLGQGPQFIFQYYEKEERGRGNFPDRFSARQFPNYSSELNVNALLLGDSALYLCASSRTLGSTNEKLFFGSGTQLSVL.